The present TCR beta chain was sequenced within a study of graft-versus-host responses after intestinal transplantation. The study's findings and limits: Patients with graft-donor T cell macrochimerism had high graft-versus-host to host-versus-graft clonal ratios in allografts. GvH clones were found in recipient marrow; some appeared first in ileum or blood.

Of note for this clone: What it binds is not known.

Using immunoSEQ multiplex PCR, the repertoire was profiled, and TCRdb retains in-frame clones only, with some absent. The sample shows around 88,000 clones, 85% to 95% of them seen only once. Trimming took off 1 base at V and 1 base at J, with 16 bases between the two ends. Germline V gives CDR1 SEHNR, CDR2 FQNEAQ (reference sequence). The CDR3 is 18 amino acids. The TCR comes from a human donor who was the organ donor for an intestinal transplant. The chain is built from TRBV7-9 and TRBJ2-2; D is possibly TRBD2 (6 bases). This specimen was unstimulated CD8+ T cells sorted from spleen or lymph node cells, taken before transplant. CDR3 DNA sequence: TGTGCCAGCAGCTTAGGGGCGGGACTCAACCTGAACACCGGGGAGCTGTTTTTT. As protein: CASSLGAGLNLNTGELFF.